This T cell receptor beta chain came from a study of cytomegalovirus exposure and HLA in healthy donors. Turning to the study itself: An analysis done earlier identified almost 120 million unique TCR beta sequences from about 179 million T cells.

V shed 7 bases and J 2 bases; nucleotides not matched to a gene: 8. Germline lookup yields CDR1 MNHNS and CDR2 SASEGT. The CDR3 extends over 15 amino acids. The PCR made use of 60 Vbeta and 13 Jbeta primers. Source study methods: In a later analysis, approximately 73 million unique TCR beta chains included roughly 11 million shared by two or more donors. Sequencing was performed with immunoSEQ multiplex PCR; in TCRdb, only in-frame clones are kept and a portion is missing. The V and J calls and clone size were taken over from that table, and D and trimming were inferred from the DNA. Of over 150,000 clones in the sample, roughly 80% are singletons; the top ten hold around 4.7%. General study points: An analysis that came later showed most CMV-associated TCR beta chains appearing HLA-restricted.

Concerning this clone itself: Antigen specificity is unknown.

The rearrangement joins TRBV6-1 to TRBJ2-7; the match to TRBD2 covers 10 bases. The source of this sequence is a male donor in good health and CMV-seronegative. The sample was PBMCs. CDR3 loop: CASIERGGRTYEQYF. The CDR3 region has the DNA TGTGCCAGCATTGAGCGGGGGGGCCGGACCTACGAGCAGTACTTC.